This record looks at one T cell receptor beta chain sequence and its context. This sample is part of a study of technical replicates of blood from a few donors. Some clones are missing from TCRdb's copy, which holds only in-frame ones; the method was immunoSEQ multiplex PCR. The sample lists around 100,000 clones, about 95% occurring once. Germline V gene sequence: CDR1 LNHDA, CDR2 SQIVND (reference sequence). CDR3 length: 14 amino acids. Trimming stripped 7 bases from V and 0 bases from J, with 11 bases between. The chain recombines TRBV19 with TRBJ2-3, with a weak D call TRBD2 (5 bases). The sequencing input was T cells isolated from PBMCs. This clonotype was sampled from a human donor in good health. The CDR3 DNA follows: TGTGCCAGTAAGATAGCGTTTAGCACAGATACGCAGTATTTT. Translated: CASKIAFSTDTQYF.